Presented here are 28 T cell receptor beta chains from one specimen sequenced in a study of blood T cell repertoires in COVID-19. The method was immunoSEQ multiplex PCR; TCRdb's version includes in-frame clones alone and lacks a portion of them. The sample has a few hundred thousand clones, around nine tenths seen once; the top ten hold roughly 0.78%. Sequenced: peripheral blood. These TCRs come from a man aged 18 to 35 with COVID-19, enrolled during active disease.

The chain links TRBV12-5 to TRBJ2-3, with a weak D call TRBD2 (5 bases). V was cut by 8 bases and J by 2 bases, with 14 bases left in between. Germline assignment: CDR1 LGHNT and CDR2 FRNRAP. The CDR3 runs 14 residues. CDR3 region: CASTALLDTDTQYF. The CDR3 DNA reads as TGTGCTAGTACGGCCCTACTAGACACAGATACGCAGTATTTT.

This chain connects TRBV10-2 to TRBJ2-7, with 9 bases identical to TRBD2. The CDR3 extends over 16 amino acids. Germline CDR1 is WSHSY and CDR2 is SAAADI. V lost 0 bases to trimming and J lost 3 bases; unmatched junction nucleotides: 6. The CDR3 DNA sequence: TGCGCCAGCAGTGAGTCGGTAGCGGGAGTGGGCTACGAGCAGTACTTC. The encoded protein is CASSESVAGVGYEQYF.

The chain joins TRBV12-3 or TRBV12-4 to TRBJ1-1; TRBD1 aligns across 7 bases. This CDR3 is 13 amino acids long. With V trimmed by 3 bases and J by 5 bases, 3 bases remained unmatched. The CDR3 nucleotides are TGTGCCAGCAGTTTTCTCAGGGGGACTGAAGCTTTCTTT. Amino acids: CASSFLRGTEAFF.

The CDR3 nucleotides read TGTGCCAGCAGCCCCCGAATGGCTAATTCACCCCTCCACTTT. This codes for CASSPRMANSPLHF. The J gene is TRBJ1-6, the V gene TRBV9; D remains ambiguous. V was trimmed by 4 bases and J by 6 bases, leaving 11 bases between them. CDR3 size: 14 residues. The V gene's germline CDR1 is SGDLS and CDR2 YYNGEE. The whole variable domain, remainder taken from reference TRBV9 and TRBJ1-6, is DSGVTQTPKHLITATGQRVTLRCSPRSGDLSVYWYQQSLDQGLQFLIQYYNGEERAKGNILERFSAQQFPDLHSELNLSSLELGDSALYFCASSPRMANSPLHFGNGTRLTVT.

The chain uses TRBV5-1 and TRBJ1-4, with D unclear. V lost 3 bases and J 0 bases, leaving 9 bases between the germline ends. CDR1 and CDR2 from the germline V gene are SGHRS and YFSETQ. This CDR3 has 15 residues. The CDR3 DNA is TGCGCCAGCAGCTCCGAGACATCAACTAATGAAAAACTGTTTTTT. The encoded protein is CASSSETSTNEKLFF.

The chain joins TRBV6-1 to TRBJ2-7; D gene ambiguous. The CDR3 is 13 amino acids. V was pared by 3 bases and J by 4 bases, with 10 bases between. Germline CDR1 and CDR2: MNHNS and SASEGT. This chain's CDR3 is CASSEVLLYEQYF. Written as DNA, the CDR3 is TGTGCCAGCAGTGAGGTGCTCCTATACGAGCAGTACTTC.

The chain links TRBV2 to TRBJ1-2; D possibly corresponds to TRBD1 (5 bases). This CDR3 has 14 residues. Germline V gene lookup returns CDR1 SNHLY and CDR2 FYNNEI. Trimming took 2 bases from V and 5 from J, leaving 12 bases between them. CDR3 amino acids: CASSEQAGRYGYTF. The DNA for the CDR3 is TGTGCCAGCAGTGAACAGGCAGGGAGGTATGGCTACACCTTC.

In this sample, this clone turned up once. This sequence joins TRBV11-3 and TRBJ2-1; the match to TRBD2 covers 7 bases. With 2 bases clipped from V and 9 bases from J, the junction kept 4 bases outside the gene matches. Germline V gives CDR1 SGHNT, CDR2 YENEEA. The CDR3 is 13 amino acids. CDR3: CASSLKLATEQFF. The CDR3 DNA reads TGTGCCAGCAGCTTAAAACTAGCGACTGAGCAGTTCTTC.

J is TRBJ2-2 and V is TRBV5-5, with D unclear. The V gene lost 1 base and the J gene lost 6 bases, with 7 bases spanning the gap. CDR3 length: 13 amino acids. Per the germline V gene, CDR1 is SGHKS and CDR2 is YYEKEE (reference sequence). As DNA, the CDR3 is TGTGCCAGCAGCTTGATAGTCGCCGGGGAGCTGTTTTTT. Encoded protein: CASSLIVAGELFF. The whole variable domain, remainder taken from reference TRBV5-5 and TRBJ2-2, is DAGVTQSPTHLIKTRGQQVTLRCSPISGHKSVSWYQQVLGQGPQFIFQYYEKEERGRGNFPDRFSARQFPNYSSELNVNALLLGDSALYLCASSLIVAGELFFGEGSRLTVL.

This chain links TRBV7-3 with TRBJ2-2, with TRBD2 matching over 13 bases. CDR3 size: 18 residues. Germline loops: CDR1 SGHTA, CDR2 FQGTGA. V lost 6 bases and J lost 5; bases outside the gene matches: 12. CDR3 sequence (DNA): TGTGCCAGCAGTCGTCCCGGACTAGCGGGAGATGGGACCGGGGAGCTGTTTTTT. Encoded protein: CASSRPGLAGDGTGELFF.

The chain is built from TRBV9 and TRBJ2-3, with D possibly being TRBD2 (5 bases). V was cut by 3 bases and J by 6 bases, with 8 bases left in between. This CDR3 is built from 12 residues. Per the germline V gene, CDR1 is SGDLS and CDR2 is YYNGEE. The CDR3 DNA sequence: TGTGCCAGCAGCGACAGAGGGGATACGCAGTATTTT. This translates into CASSDRGDTQYF.

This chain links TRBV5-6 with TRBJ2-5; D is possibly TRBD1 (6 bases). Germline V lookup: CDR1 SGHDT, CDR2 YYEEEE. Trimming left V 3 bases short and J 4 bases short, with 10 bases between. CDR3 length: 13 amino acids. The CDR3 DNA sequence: TGTGCCAGCAGCTCCGGACAGCGAGAGACCCAGTACTTC. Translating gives CASSSGQRETQYF.

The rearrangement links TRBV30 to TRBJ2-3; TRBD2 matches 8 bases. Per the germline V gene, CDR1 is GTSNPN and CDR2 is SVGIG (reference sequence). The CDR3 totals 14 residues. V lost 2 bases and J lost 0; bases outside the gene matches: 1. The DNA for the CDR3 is TGTGCCTGGAGTATAGCGGGGAGCACAGATACGCAGTATTTT. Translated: CAWSIAGSTDTQYF.

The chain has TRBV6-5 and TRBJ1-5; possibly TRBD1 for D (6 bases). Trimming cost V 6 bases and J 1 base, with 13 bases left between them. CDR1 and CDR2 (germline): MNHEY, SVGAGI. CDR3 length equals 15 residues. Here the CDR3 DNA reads TGTGCCAGCAGCCCGGGACAAACAAGCAATCAGCCCCAGCATTTT. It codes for CASSPGQTSNQPQHF.

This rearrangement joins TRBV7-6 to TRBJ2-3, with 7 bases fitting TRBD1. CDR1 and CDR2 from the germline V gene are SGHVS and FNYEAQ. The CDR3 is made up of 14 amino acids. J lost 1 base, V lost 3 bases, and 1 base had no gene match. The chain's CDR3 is CASSFGTGTDTQYF. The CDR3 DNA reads TGTGCCAGCAGCTTCGGGACAGGCACAGATACGCAGTATTTT.

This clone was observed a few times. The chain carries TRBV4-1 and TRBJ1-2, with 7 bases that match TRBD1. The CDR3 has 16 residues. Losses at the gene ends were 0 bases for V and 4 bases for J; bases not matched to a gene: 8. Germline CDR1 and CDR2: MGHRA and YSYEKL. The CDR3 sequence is CASSQDRGRLPYGYTF. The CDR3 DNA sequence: TGCGCCAGCAGCCAAGATAGGGGGCGCCTGCCCTATGGCTACACCTTC.

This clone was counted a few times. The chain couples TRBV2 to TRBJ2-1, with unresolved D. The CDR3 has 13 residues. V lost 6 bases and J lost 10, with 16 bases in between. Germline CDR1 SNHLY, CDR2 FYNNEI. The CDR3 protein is CASSAPQRQEQFF. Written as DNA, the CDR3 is TGTGCCAGCAGCGCCCCCCAGCGCCAGGAGCAGTTCTTC. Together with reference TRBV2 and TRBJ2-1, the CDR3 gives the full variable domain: EPEVTQTPSHQVTQMGQEVILRCVPISNHLYFYWYRQILGQKVEFLVSFYNNEISEKSEIFDDQFSVERPDGSNFTLKIRSTKLEDSAMYFCASSAPQRQEQFFGPGTRLTVL.

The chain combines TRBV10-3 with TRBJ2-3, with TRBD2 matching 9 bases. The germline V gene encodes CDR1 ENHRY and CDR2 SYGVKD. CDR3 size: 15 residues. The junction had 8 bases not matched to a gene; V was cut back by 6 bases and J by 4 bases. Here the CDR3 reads CAISGSGGFADTQYF. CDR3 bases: TGTGCCATCAGCGGTAGCGGGGGATTCGCAGATACGCAGTATTTT.

Written as DNA, the CDR3 is TGCGCCAGCAGCTCAGGACAGGGATACGAAGATGGCTACACCTTC. It is translated as CASSSGQGYEDGYTF. The chain has TRBV5-1 and TRBJ1-2; 8 positions match TRBD1. There are 15 residues in the CDR3. The V gene's germline CDR1 is SGHRS and CDR2 YFSETQ. The J segment lost 6 bases and the V segment lost 3 bases, leaving 10 bases of the junction unmatched.

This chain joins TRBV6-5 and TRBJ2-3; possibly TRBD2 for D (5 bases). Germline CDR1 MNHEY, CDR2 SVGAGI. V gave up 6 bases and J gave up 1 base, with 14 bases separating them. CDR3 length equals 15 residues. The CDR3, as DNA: TGTGCCAGCAGCTTTGACTACCTCGGCACAGATACGCAGTATTTT. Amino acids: CASSFDYLGTDTQYF.

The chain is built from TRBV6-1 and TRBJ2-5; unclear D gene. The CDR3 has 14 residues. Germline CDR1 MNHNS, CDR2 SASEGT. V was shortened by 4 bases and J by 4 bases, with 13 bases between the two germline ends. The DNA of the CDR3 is TGTGCCAGCAGTGGGGTGGCAGGCCCAGAGACCCAGTACTTC. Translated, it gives CASSGVAGPETQYF.

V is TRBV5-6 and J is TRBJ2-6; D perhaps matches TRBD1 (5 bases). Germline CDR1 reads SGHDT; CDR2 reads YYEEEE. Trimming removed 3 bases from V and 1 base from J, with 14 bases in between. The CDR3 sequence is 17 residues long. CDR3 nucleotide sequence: TGTGCCAGCAGCTCCGACAGTCTTCCGTCTGGGGCCAACGTCCTGACTTTC. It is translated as CASSSDSLPSGANVLTF.

The CDR3 bases are TGCGCCAGCAGCTTCGTGAGCGGGAGTCGCACCGGGGAGCTGTTTTTT. Protein sequence: CASSFVSGSRTGELFF. The chain couples TRBV5-1 to TRBJ2-2; TRBD2 aligns across 8 bases. Germline CDR1 reads SGHRS; CDR2 reads YFSETQ. Trimming took 2 bases from V and 4 from J; bases not matched to a gene: 7. The CDR3 is 16 residues long.

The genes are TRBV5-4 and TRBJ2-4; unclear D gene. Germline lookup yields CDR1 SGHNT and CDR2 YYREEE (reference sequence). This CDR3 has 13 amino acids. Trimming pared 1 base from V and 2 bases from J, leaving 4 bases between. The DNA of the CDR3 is TGTGCCAGCAGCTTGAATACCAAAAACATTCAGTACTTC. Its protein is CASSLNTKNIQYF.

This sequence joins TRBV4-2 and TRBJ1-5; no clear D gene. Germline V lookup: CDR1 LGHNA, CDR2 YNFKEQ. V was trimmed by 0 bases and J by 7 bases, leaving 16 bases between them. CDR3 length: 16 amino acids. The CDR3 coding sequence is TGTGCCAGCAGCCAAGATATCGAACGCCCGGGGCAGCCCCAGCATTTT. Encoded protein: CASSQDIERPGQPQHF.

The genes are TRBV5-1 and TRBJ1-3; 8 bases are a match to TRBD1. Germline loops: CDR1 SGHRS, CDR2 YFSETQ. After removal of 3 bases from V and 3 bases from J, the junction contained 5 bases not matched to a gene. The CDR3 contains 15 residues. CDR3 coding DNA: TGCGCCAGCAGCTGGACAGGGTCATATGGAAACACCATATATTTT. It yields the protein CASSWTGSYGNTIYF.

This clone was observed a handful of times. In DNA form, the CDR3 reads TGTGCCAGCAGCAGGGCCAGCGGGAGAGTTAACACCGGGGAGCTGTTTTTT. Encoded protein: CASSRASGRVNTGELFF. The rearrangement uses TRBV21-1 and TRBJ2-2; the table's D call, TRBD2, was not checked against the DNA. TRBV21-1 is tagged as a pseudogene. The CDR3 spans 17 residues.

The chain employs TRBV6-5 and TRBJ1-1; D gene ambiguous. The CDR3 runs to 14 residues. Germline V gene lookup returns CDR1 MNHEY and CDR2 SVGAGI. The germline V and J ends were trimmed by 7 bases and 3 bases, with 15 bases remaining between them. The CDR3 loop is CASTRRAYDTEAFF. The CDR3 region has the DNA TGTGCCAGCACCCGTCGAGCCTATGACACTGAAGCTTTCTTT.